Below, 21 T cell receptor beta chains from the same sample are listed, as sequenced in a study of Graves' ophthalmopathy and Graves' hyperthyroidism listed by TCRdb under 2018. The instrument given in TCRdb is Illumina HiSeq 2000. For repertoire sequencing, the TCR beta CDR3 regions were amplified from RNA transcripts. A first-round RT-PCR used HTBI primers with the Qiagen OneStep RT-PCR kit, followed by a second-round multiplex PCR, size selection and purification. TCRdb took the public reads, trimmed them with fastp at Q25, ran MiXCR for clone calling and kept in-frame beta chains. Rows are unified per CDR3 protein, each entry keeping the most common DNA and genes. The table for this sample lists approximately 700,000 distinct CDR3 sequences; more than 40% of them were counted only once. Over 2.5% of the sample goes to the ten largest clones. The specimen sequenced was peripheral blood. The receptors come from an adult man with Graves' ophthalmopathy.

This clonotype was observed a handful of times. The chain couples TRBV20-1 to TRBJ2-7; 9 nucleotides line up with TRBD1. Germline V gene data show CDR1 as DFQATT and CDR2 as SNEGSKA (reference sequence). The junction had 9 bases not matched to a gene; V was cut back by 0 bases and J by 6 bases. The CDR3 totals 15 residues. The CDR3 nucleotides are TGCAGTGCTAGAGAGGGGGACAGGGTGGGGGGCGAGCAGTACTTC. The encoded protein is CSAREGDRVGGEQYF.

This clonotype appeared many times. An end of the junction differs from the germline gene, which may be a read error. The V and J genes are TRBV7-4 and TRBJ2-7, with a possible D match to TRBD2 (6 bases). Germline V gene lookup returns CDR1 SGHVT and CDR2 SQSDAQ. The CDR3 contains 14 residues. CDR3 loop: CASTLEGRRSEQYF. In nucleotides, the CDR3 is TGTGCCAGCACCTTAGAAGGGAGGAGGTCCGAGCAGTACTTC.

This chain uses TRBV2 with TRBJ2-5, with a possible D match to TRBD2 (6 bases). The V and J ends lost 8 bases and 1 base respectively, with 20 bases between them. The CDR3 is 16 amino acids. CDR1 is SNHLY and CDR2 is FYNNEI in the germline V gene. DNA of the CDR3: TGTGCCAGCTATGCCGGGGAGGCGAATTCCCAAGAGACCCAGTACTTC. As protein: CASYAGEANSQETQYF.

This clonotype was detected a few times. The chain links TRBV7-8 to TRBJ1-1; 8 positions match TRBD1. Unmatched junction bases numbered 9, after V lost 1 base and J lost 5 bases. CDR1 and CDR2 (germline): SGHVS, FQNEAQ. CDR3 length: 16 amino acids. CDR3 residues: CASSLVQGVLLTEAFF. In DNA form, the CDR3 reads TGTGCCAGCAGCTTAGTACAGGGGGTACTGTTGACTGAAGCTTTCTTT. The variable domain in full, with the rest retrieved from reference TRBV7-8 and TRBJ1-1, is GAGVSQSPRYKVAKRGQDVALRCDPISGHVSLFWYQQALGQGPEFLTYFQNEAQLDKSGLPSDRFFAERPEGSVSTLKIQRTQQEDSAVYLCASSLVQGVLLTEAFFGQGTRLTVV.

The chain recombines TRBV29-1 with TRBJ1-2, with 7 bases matching TRBD1. Germline CDR1 reads SQVTM; CDR2 reads ANQGSEA. The CDR3 consists of 11 residues. Losses at the gene ends were 7 bases for V and 3 bases for J; bases not matched to a gene: 2. In nucleotides, the CDR3 is TGCAGCGGAGGGGGCGACTATGGCTACACCTTC. Translated, it gives CSGGGDYGYTF.

In the case of this clonotype: One base away lies a much larger clone, so this may be a sequencing read error. Given the absence of the conserved phenylalanine or tryptophan at the CDR3 end, a read error is likely. J is TRBJ1-4 and V is TRBV7-9; 9 nucleotides match TRBD1. Looked up from germline, CDR1 is SEHNR and CDR2 is FQNEAQ (reference sequence). V gave up 5 bases and J gave up 6 bases; unmatched junction bases: 7. The CDR3 extends over 15 amino acids. The CDR3 DNA follows: TGTGCCAGCAGCCCACAGGGGGCGCGGGATGAAAAACTGTTTCTT. Its protein is CASSPQGARDEKLFL.

There are many counts of this clonotype. The genes are TRBV19 and TRBJ1-1, with D perhaps matching TRBD1 (5 bases). Per germline, CDR1 LNHDA and CDR2 SQIVND (reference sequence). The V end lost 4 bases, the J end lost 4 bases, and 10 bases lay between the germline ends. The CDR3 is 13 amino acids. The CDR3 reads CASSTRVGTEAFF. The CDR3 bases are TGTGCCAGTAGTACCAGGGTGGGCACTGAAGCTTTCTTT.

The CDR3 DNA reads as TGTGCCAGCAGGTTACAGGGGAGTAGCAATCAGCCCCAGCATTTT. It yields the protein CASRLQGSSNQPQHF. V and J are TRBV2 and TRBJ1-5, with 7 nucleotides matching TRBD1. Losses at the gene ends were 6 bases for V and 0 bases for J; bases not matched to a gene: 5. This CDR3 has 15 amino acids. CDR1 is SNHLY and CDR2 is FYNNEI in the germline V gene.

In this sample, this clonotype turned up many times. V gene TRBV25-1 combines with J gene TRBJ1-1, with 8 bases matching TRBD1. The CDR3 has 12 residues. Germline CDR1 MGHDK, CDR2 SYGVNS. Losses at the gene ends were 8 bases for V and 5 bases for J; bases not matched to a gene: 4. CDR3 sequence reads: CASAGGGTEAFF. DNA for the CDR3: TGTGCCAGCGCAGGGGGCGGGACTGAAGCTTTCTTT.

This clonotype has a count of ten or more. V usage is TRBV7-2 and J usage is TRBJ2-5, with TRBD2 matching 9 bases. This CDR3 region has 15 residues. Germline V gene data show CDR1 as SGHTA and CDR2 as FQGNSA. Losses at the gene ends were 5 bases for V and 3 bases for J; bases not matched to a gene: 7. The CDR3 DNA reads TGTGCCAGCAGCGGGGCTAGCGGGACGGAAGAGACCCAGTACTTC. This codes for CASSGASGTEETQYF.

This clonotype has more than one count but fewer than ten. The CDR3 DNA follows: TGTGCCAGCAGCTTAGTACGGGGGAGCTCCTACGAGCAGTACTTC. Translated, it gives CASSLVRGSSYEQYF. This chain uses TRBV11-2 with TRBJ2-7; D is possibly TRBD2 (6 bases). The CDR3 runs 15 residues. V lost 1 base and J lost 0, with 10 bases in between. Germline loops: CDR1 SGHAT, CDR2 FQNNGV.

Notes on this clonotype: This could be a read error, since a much larger clone is one nucleotide away. The chain recombines TRBV11-2 with TRBJ2-6; 8 bases are a match to TRBD1. Germline values: CDR1 SGHAT, CDR2 FQNNGV. The CDR3 loop spans 18 amino acids. Trimming took 5 bases from V and 0 from J; bases not matched to a gene: 9. This CDR3 reads CASSPIRTGISGANVLTF. As DNA, the CDR3 is TGTGCCAGCAGCCCCATTAGGACAGGGATCTCTGGGGCCAACGTCCTGACTTTC. Variable domain in full (rest from reference TRBV11-2 and TRBJ2-6): EAGVAQSPRYKIIEKRQSVAFWCNPISGHATLYWYQQILGQGPKLLIQFQNNGVVDDSQLPKDRFSAERLKGVDSTLKIQPAKLEDSAVYLCASSPIRTGISGANVLTFGAGSRLTVL.

This sequence joins TRBV19 and TRBJ1-5, with 8 bases that match TRBD1. V lost 6 bases, J lost 5 bases, and 9 bases stayed unmatched. The CDR3 runs 15 residues. Germline CDR1 and CDR2: LNHDA and SQIVND (reference sequence). The CDR3 reads CASRFGQGGDQPQHF. The CDR3 DNA sequence: TGTGCCAGTAGATTCGGACAGGGTGGAGATCAGCCCCAGCATTTT.

The chain combines TRBV12-3 or TRBV12-4 with TRBJ2-5, with a weak D call TRBD2 (6 bases). The CDR3 has 17 residues. Deletions cut 6 bases from V and 3 bases from J, with 23 bases between. CDR3 loop: CASREPVRGIDKETQYF. The CDR3 nucleotides read TGTGCCAGCAGGGAGCCAGTCCGCGGGATTGATAAAGAGACCCAGTACTTC.

This rearrangement joins TRBV19 to TRBJ1-2; a weak D match, TRBD1 (6 bases). The germline V gene has CDR1 LNHDA and CDR2 SQIVND (reference sequence). The length of the CDR3 is 13 residues. Between the trimmed V and J ends, which lost 7 bases and 5 bases, there was a span of 14 bases. CDR3: CASTIRGEYGYTF. The CDR3 DNA is TGTGCCAGTACCATAAGGGGGGAGTATGGCTACACCTTC.

The CDR3 region is CAWRGLWETQYF. The CDR3 DNA is TGTGCCTGGAGGGGTTTATGGGAGACCCAGTACTTC. This chain uses TRBV7-6 with TRBJ2-5; TRBD2 might be the D (6 bases). CDR1 and CDR2 from the germline V gene are SGHVS and FNYEAQ. The CDR3 totals 12 residues. The V end was cut by 11 bases, the J end by 5 bases, with 15 bases between. The entire variable domain, with the rest obtained from reference TRBV7-6 and TRBJ2-5, is as follows: GAGVSQSPRYKVTKRGQDVALRCDPISGHVSLYWYRQALGQGPEFLTYFNYEAQQDKSGLPNDRFSAERPEGSISTLTIQRTEQRDSAMYRCAWRGLWETQYFGPGTRLLVL.

Points on this clonotype: A read error may explain this, as a much larger clone is one base away. The rearrangement links TRBV5-5 to TRBJ2-7; no clear D gene. CDR3 length: 13 amino acids. Trimming cost V 7 bases and J 3 bases, with 14 bases left between them. The V gene's germline CDR1 is SGHKS and CDR2 YYEKEE (reference sequence). The CDR3 nucleotides are TGTGCCAGCGGCTCCCCCGACTTCTACGAGCAGTACTTC. Encoded protein: CASGSPDFYEQYF.

This clonotype came up many times. V gene TRBV7-9 combines with J gene TRBJ1-1; the D gene is possibly TRBD1 (5 bases). V shed 1 base and J shed 0 bases, with 12 bases lying between them. CDR1 is SEHNR and CDR2 is FQNEAQ in the germline V gene (reference sequence). The CDR3 sequence is 16 residues long. CDR3 coding DNA: TGTGCCAGCAGCTTAGGCTCCGGGGCTTTGAACACTGAAGCTTTCTTT. Translating gives CASSLGSGALNTEAFF.

This chain connects TRBV15 to TRBJ1-4; 8 bases are shared with TRBD1. V shed 3 bases and J 8 bases; nucleotides not matched to a gene: 17. This CDR3 has 18 residues. Germline V gene sequence: CDR1 LNHNV, CDR2 YYDKDF (reference sequence). The CDR3 coding sequence is TGTGCCACCAGCAGGGATCGGGCAGGGGGCACCTCCCGGGAAAAACTGTTTTTT. This translates into CATSRDRAGGTSREKLFF.

In this sample, this clonotype turned up many times. The gene calls are TRBV2 and TRBJ1-2, with TRBD1 identical over 8 bases. Trimming at V came to 6 bases and at J to 2 bases, leaving 5 bases not matched to a gene. This CDR3 region has 14 residues. Germline CDR1 and CDR2: SNHLY and FYNNEI. The CDR3 region is CASRDRVLNYGYTF. CDR3 bases: TGTGCCAGCAGGGACAGGGTTTTGAACTATGGCTACACCTTC.

This clonotype was counted between two and nine times. The genes are TRBV6-1 and TRBJ1-5; a weak D match, TRBD1 (5 bases). Trimming stripped 6 bases from V and 3 bases from J, with 15 bases between. The length of the CDR3 is 15 residues. Germline-derived CDR1 and CDR2 are MNHNS and SASEGT. The CDR3, as DNA: TGTGCCAGCAGCATGGACATACACTACAATCAGCCCCAGCATTTT. Amino acids: CASSMDIHYNQPQHF.